The 29 T cell receptor beta chains listed next were all sequenced from one sample in a study of T cells after yellow fever vaccination (dated by TCRdb to between 2018 and 2021). The sample's treatment or condition, from its label and the paper: live attenuated yellow fever vaccine strain. To prepare the library, 5' RACE was applied. Instrument used: Illumina NovaSeq 6000. TCRdb reworked the public reads: Q25 trimming with fastp, MiXCR clone assembly, productive beta chains retained. CDR3 protein sequences are deduplicated, and each keeps its most common genes and DNA. The sample contains around 320,000 distinct CDR3 sequences, approximately 4.3% of them found a single time. The ten largest clonotypes hold roughly 21% of the sample. Source: PBMCs, taken 15 days after the yellow fever booster vaccination. The origin of the receptors is a man aged 18 to 30 who received the YFV17D yellow fever vaccine.

In this sample, this clonotype turned up many times. The chain uses TRBV6-2 or TRBV6-3 and TRBJ1-5; the D is unclear. CDR3 length: 18 residues. V was trimmed by 8 bases and J by 0 bases, leaving 23 bases between them. Germline V gives CDR1 MNHEY, CDR2 SVGEGT. DNA of the CDR3: TGTGCCAGCCCCAAGATGCCCCTGGACCTTTATAGCAATCAGCCCCAGCATTTT. It codes for CASPKMPLDLYSNQPQHF.

This clonotype was detected many times. J is TRBJ2-3 and V is TRBV7-9; possibly TRBD2 for D (6 bases). The CDR3 totals 15 residues. Trimming removed 0 bases at V and 6 bases at J, with 13 bases between. Germline V gene sequence: CDR1 SEHNR, CDR2 FQNEAQ (reference sequence). CDR3 nucleotides: TGTGCCAGCAGCTTAGCGGGGAGGAATAGGGATACGCAGTATTTT. Its translation is CASSLAGRNRDTQYF. The entire variable domain, with the rest obtained from reference TRBV7-9 and TRBJ2-3, is as follows: DTGVSQNPRHKITKRGQNVTFRCDPISEHNRLYWYRQTLGQGPEFLTYFQNEAQLEKSRLLSDRFSAERPKGSFSTLEIQRTEQGDSAMYLCASSLAGRNRDTQYFGPGTRLTVL.

This clonotype was counted only a few times. The gene calls are TRBV6-5 and TRBJ2-5, with a tentative D call TRBD1 (6 bases). The CDR3 runs to 13 residues. Germline CDR1 and CDR2: MNHEY and SVGAGI. Trimming took 6 bases from V and 0 from J, leaving 8 bases between them. This chain's CDR3 is CASRDRDQETQYF. Here the CDR3 DNA reads TGTGCCAGCAGGGACAGAGACCAAGAGACCCAGTACTTC.

The sample holds many counts of this clonotype. The chain couples TRBV12-3 or TRBV12-4 to TRBJ1-5; TRBD1 aligns across 10 bases. Trimming cost V 2 bases and J 8 bases; bases outside gene matches: 6. This CDR3 has 15 amino acids. The CDR3 here is CASSLRQGAGEPQHF. The CDR3, as DNA: TGTGCCAGCAGTTTACGACAGGGGGCAGGTGAGCCCCAGCATTTT.

This clonotype was observed at least ten times. The chain joins TRBV6-5 to TRBJ2-5, with D maybe TRBD2 (5 bases). The germline CDR1 and CDR2 sequences are MNHEY and SVGAGI. The length of the CDR3 is 13 residues. Between the trimmed V and J ends, which lost 6 bases and 5 bases, there was a span of 13 bases. Here the CDR3 reads CASRSDGSETQYF. CDR3 nucleotide sequence: TGTGCCAGCAGATCTGATGGGAGCGAGACCCAGTACTTC.

J is TRBJ1-5 and V is TRBV9, with D unclear. The CDR3 consists of 13 residues. Trimming left V 4 bases short and J 7 bases short, with 12 bases between. The germline V gene encodes CDR1 SGDLS and CDR2 YYNGEE. The CDR3 spells CASSPNRRQPQHF. DNA of the CDR3: TGTGCCAGCAGCCCAAACAGAAGACAGCCCCAGCATTTT.

This clonotype came up a few times. The junction departs from germline at one end; a sequencing error may be responsible. The chain carries TRBV7-7 and TRBJ2-3; TRBD2 is a possible D gene (5 bases). The V gene's germline CDR1 is SSHAT and CDR2 FNYEAQ (reference sequence). This CDR3 is 13 amino acids long. CDR3 region: CASSFAGGDTQYF. In DNA form, the CDR3 reads TGTGCTAGCAGCTTCGCGGGCGGAGATACGCAGTATTTT.

This clonotype has at least ten counts. The chain carries TRBV5-5 and TRBJ2-5; D unresolved. The germline gives CDR1 SGHKS, CDR2 YYEKEE (reference sequence). Trimming took off 0 bases at V and 0 bases at J, with 6 bases between the two ends. The CDR3 has 14 residues. The CDR3 sequence is CASSLGVYQETQYF. CDR3 bases: TGTGCCAGCAGCTTGGGGGTTTACCAAGAGACCCAGTACTTC.

CDR3 amino acids: CSAPPYGNTGELFF. As DNA, the CDR3 is TGCAGTGCTCCCCCCTACGGGAACACCGGGGAGCTGTTTTTT. The chain couples TRBV20-1 to TRBJ2-2; D is unresolved. The CDR3 totals 14 residues. Trimming shortened V by 5 bases and J by 1 base, and 11 bases separated the two germline ends. Germline V gene lookup returns CDR1 DFQATT and CDR2 SNEGSKA (reference sequence).

This clonotype has at least ten counts. CDR3 region: CRRGGADTQYF. In nucleotides, the CDR3 is TGCAGACGGGGGGGCGCAGATACGCAGTATTTT. The gene calls are TRBV20-1 and TRBJ2-3, with 8 nucleotides matching TRBD2. The CDR3 has 11 residues. CDR1 DFQATT and CDR2 SNEGSKA come from the germline V gene (reference sequence).

This clonotype has more than one count but fewer than ten. The V call is TRBV6-2 or TRBV6-3, the J call TRBJ2-1, with D possibly TRBD2 on 6 matching bases. The germline V and J ends were trimmed by 11 bases and 8 bases, with 19 bases remaining between them. CDR3 length: 13 amino acids. Germline V CDR1 and CDR2: MNHEY, SVGEGT. CDR3 residues: CAGGGGSGHEQFF. In DNA, the CDR3 is TGTGCCGGAGGCGGAGGGTCGGGCCATGAGCAGTTCTTC.

The rearrangement joins TRBV6-5 to TRBJ1-2, with 7 bases lining up with TRBD1. The CDR3 spans 15 residues. Germline V gene data show CDR1 as MNHEY and CDR2 as SVGAGI. V lost 0 bases, J lost 4 bases, and 5 bases stayed unmatched. DNA of the CDR3: TGTGCCAGCAGTTACTCTCAACGACAGGGCTATGGCTACACCTTC. Residues: CASSYSQRQGYGYTF.

The table lists this clonotype with many counts. The rearrangement uses TRBV18 and TRBJ2-5, with D unresolved. V was cut by 8 bases and J by 5 bases, with 9 bases left in between. There are 11 residues in the CDR3. CDR1 is KGHSH and CDR2 is LQKENI in the germline V gene. In DNA form, the CDR3 reads TGTGCCAGCAGCCCGCTCGAGACCCAGTACTTC. It is translated as CASSPLETQYF.

In this sample, this clonotype turned up many times. An end of the junction does not agree with germline; a read error may underlie this. The genes are TRBV5-1 and TRBJ2-3; D may be TRBD1 (6 bases). Per the germline V gene, CDR1 is SGHRS and CDR2 is YFSETQ. This CDR3 spans 14 amino acids. CDR3 DNA sequence: TGTGCCAGCAGCTCCAGGGGCGACACAGATACGCAGTATTTT. Translating gives CASSSRGDTDTQYF.

The DNA for the CDR3 is TGTGCCAGCAGGCCCCCGGGGGACAGGGGTATTATAGGGGAGCTGTTTTTT. Protein sequence: CASRPPGDRGIIGELFF. The V gene is TRBV6-1, the J gene TRBJ2-2; 10 bases map to TRBD1. Unmatched junction bases numbered 15, after V lost 6 bases and J lost 8 bases. Germline V gene lookup returns CDR1 MNHNS and CDR2 SASEGT. CDR3 length equals 17 residues.

This clonotype turned up a few times. V usage is TRBV7-2 and J usage is TRBJ2-3; 10 bases fit TRBD2. The CDR3 sequence is 15 residues long. V dropped 5 bases and J dropped 6; count of bases not matched to a gene: 8. In germline, CDR1 is SGHTA, CDR2 FQGNSA. The CDR3 nucleotides are TGTGCCAGCAGCGCCCGTAGCGGGGGGAGGGATACGCAGTATTTT. It codes for CASSARSGGRDTQYF.

This clonotype showed up many times. The chain is built from TRBV4-1 and TRBJ1-5; D is uncertain. The CDR3 spans 17 residues. The germline V and J ends were trimmed by 0 bases and 0 bases, with 12 bases remaining between them. Germline V gives CDR1 MGHRA, CDR2 YSYEKL. CDR3 residues: CASSQDVAVYSNQPQHF. The CDR3 DNA sequence: TGCGCCAGCAGCCAAGACGTGGCGGTTTATAGCAATCAGCCCCAGCATTTT.

The J gene is TRBJ2-2, the V gene TRBV2; D not certain. CDR1 is SNHLY, CDR2 FYNNEI, per germline. Between the trimmed V and J ends, which lost 4 bases and 3 bases, there was a span of 3 bases. The CDR3 extends over 12 amino acids. The CDR3 coding sequence is TGTGCCAGCAGTGCAGACACCGGGGAGCTGTTTTTT. It encodes CASSADTGELFF.

The table lists this clonotype with many counts. This rearrangement joins TRBV5-1 to TRBJ2-7, with a tentative D call TRBD2 (6 bases). Trimming cost V 0 bases and J 5 bases, with 12 bases left between them. The germline CDR1 and CDR2 sequences are SGHRS and YFSETQ. This CDR3 comprises 14 residues. CDR3: CASSLAGGVNEQYF. The CDR3 DNA is TGCGCCAGCAGCTTGGCCGGGGGTGTGAACGAGCAGTACTTC.

This clonotype was counted between two and nine times. This chain links TRBV3-1 with TRBJ1-2; D is ambiguous. Trimming took 0 bases from V and 2 from J, leaving 10 bases between them. The CDR3 is 15 amino acids. Germline V gene lookup returns CDR1 LGHDT and CDR2 YNNKEL (reference sequence). CDR3 residues: CASSQDVIRNYGYTF. For the CDR3, the DNA is TGTGCCAGCAGCCAAGATGTGATCAGGAACTATGGCTACACCTTC. Full variable domain (missing parts from reference TRBV3-1 and TRBJ1-2): DTAVSQTPKYLVTQMGNDKSIKCEQNLGHDTMYWYKQDSKKFLKIMFSYNNKELIINETVPNRFSPKSPDKAHLNLHINSLELGDSAVYFCASSQDVIRNYGYTFGSGTRLTVV.

This clonotype was counted a few times. CDR3 in DNA: TGTGCCAGCATGAGCGGGACCCGACCCACAGATACGCAGTATTTT. Protein product: CASMSGTRPTDTQYF. This sequence joins TRBV6-2 or TRBV6-3 and TRBJ2-3; 7 bases align to TRBD2. This CDR3 spans 15 amino acids. The germline V gene has CDR1 MNHEY and CDR2 SVGEGT. The V and J ends lost 7 bases and 2 bases, in that order; junction bases with no gene match: 9.

This clonotype occurred a few times. The genes are TRBV4-1 and TRBJ2-7; 8 bases are a match to TRBD2. This CDR3 comprises 17 residues. V shed 2 bases and J 5 bases; nucleotides not matched to a gene: 14. Germline CDR1 is MGHRA and CDR2 is YSYEKL. As DNA, the CDR3 is TGCGCCAGCAGCCAAAATACCCGGGGACTAGTTGGTCACGAGCAGTACGTC. It encodes CASSQNTRGLVGHEQYV.

The chain has TRBV7-2 and TRBJ2-7; 9 bases are shared with TRBD2. Germline CDR1 and CDR2: SGHTA and FQGNSA. V shed 0 bases and J 0 bases; nucleotides not matched to a gene: 6. The CDR3 covers 17 residues. For the CDR3, the DNA is TGTGCCAGCAGCTTAGCGCGGGGGGGGACCATCTCCTACGAGCAGTACTTC. Its translation: CASSLARGGTISYEQYF. Drawing the rest from reference TRBV7-2 and TRBJ2-7, the complete variable domain is GAGVSQSPSNKVTEKGKDVELRCDPISGHTALYWYRQSLGQGLEFLIYFQGNSAPDKSGLPSDRFSAERTGGSVSTLTIQRTQQEDSAVYLCASSLARGGTISYEQYFGPGTRLTVT.

The table lists this clonotype with many counts. This chain connects TRBV12-3 or TRBV12-4 to TRBJ2-3, with TRBD1 matching 8 bases. The CDR3 is 14 residues long. Germline trimming cut 3 bases from V and 5 bases from J; bases unmatched to any gene: 4. DNA for the CDR3: TGTGCCAGCAGTTTTTATACAGGGGGAGATACGCAGTATTTT. Its translation: CASSFYTGGDTQYF.

This chain uses TRBV4-1 with TRBJ1-6; no firm D call. Germline CDR1 is MGHRA and CDR2 is YSYEKL. The CDR3 covers 13 residues. V was shortened by 0 bases and J by 6 bases, with 3 bases between the two germline ends. The CDR3: CASSQEVNSPLHF. The CDR3 region has the DNA TGCGCCAGCAGCCAAGAGGTTAATTCACCCCTCCACTTT.

This clonotype has more than one count but fewer than ten. This chain links TRBV2 with TRBJ2-1; D unclear. This CDR3 region has 12 residues. Germline CDR1 SNHLY, CDR2 FYNNEI. V lost 4 bases, J lost 12 bases, and 13 bases lay in between. CDR3 region: CASSGEDPGQFF. CDR3 DNA: TGTGCCAGCAGTGGCGAGGACCCAGGGCAGTTCTTC.

This clonotype was seen a handful of times. The J gene is TRBJ2-5, the V gene TRBV4-1; D not resolved. The CDR3 is made up of 15 amino acids. Per germline, CDR1 MGHRA and CDR2 YSYEKL. V lost 1 base, J lost 2 bases, and 11 bases lay in between. In nucleotides, the CDR3 is TGCGCCAGCAGCCAAGCGACCGCCGGTCAAGAGACCCAGTACTTC. This codes for CASSQATAGQETQYF.

In its sample, this clonotype was seen a few times. The chain links TRBV3-1 to TRBJ2-7; tentatively, D is TRBD1 (7 bases). V was clipped by 0 bases and J by 1 base, with 10 bases between them. The CDR3 has 15 residues. Germline CDR1 LGHDT, CDR2 YNNKEL (reference sequence). The CDR3 DNA reads TGTGCCAGCAGCCAAGACAGGGGGGCTTCCTACGAGCAGTACTTC. Translation gives CASSQDRGASYEQYF.

This sequence joins TRBV27 and TRBJ2-1, with D uncertain. Germline V CDR1 and CDR2: MNHEY, SMNVEV (reference sequence). CDR3 size: 12 residues. V lost 4 bases and J 9 bases, leaving 10 bases between the germline ends. The CDR3 region has the DNA TGTGCCAGCAGTTCTGGGAAGGCTGAGCAGTTCTTC. Protein product: CASSSGKAEQFF.